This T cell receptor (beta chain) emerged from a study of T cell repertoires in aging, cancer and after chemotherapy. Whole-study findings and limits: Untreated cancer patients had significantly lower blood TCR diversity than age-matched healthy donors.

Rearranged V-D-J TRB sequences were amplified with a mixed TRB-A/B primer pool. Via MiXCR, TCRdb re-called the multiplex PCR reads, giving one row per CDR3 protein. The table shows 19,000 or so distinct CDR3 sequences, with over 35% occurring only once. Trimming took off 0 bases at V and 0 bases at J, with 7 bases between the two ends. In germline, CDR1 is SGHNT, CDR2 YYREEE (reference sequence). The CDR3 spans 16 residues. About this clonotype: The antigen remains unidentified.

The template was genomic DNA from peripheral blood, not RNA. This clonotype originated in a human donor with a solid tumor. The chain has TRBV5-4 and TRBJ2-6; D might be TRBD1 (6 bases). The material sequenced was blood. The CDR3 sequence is CASSLGGHSGANVLTF. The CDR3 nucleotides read TGTGCCAGCAGCTTGGGGGGACACTCTGGGGCCAACGTCCTGACTTTC.